Below, one T cell receptor (beta chain) is given with its context. This record comes from a study of shared clonotypes between healthy human individuals. The junction had 10 bases not matched to a gene; V was cut back by 3 bases and J by 3 bases. The CDR3 consists of 17 residues. Germline-derived CDR1 and CDR2 are SGHAT and FQNNGV. Original processing notes: ImmunoSEQ output lacked quality scores and full-length reads, limiting matched filtering. The repertoire was sequenced with immunoSEQ multiplex PCR; TCRdb's copy has only in-frame clones and lacks some. For V, J and clone size, that table is used; D and trimming come from the DNA. Of about 490,000 clones listed, around three quarters are singletons.

The chain carries TRBV11-2 and TRBJ2-5; 10 bases fit TRBD1. The clonotype originates from a woman in her thirties or forties in good health. Some clones in this sample may be carry-over from other donors' samples. The specimen sequenced was PBMCs. The CDR3 coding sequence is TGTGCCAGCAGCTTTCCCCGGGACAGGGGAATGAAAGAGACCCAGTACTTC. It yields the protein CASSFPRDRGMKETQYF.